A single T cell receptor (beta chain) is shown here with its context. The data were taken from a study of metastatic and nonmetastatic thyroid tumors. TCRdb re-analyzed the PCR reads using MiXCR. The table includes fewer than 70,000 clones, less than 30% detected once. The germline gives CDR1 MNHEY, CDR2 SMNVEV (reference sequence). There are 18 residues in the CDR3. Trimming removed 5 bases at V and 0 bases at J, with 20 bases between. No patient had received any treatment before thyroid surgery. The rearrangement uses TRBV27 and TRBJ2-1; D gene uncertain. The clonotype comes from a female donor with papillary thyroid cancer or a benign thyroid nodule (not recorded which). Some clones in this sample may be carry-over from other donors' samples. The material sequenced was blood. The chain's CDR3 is CASSPFRWQISSYNEQFF. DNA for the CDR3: TGTGCCAGCAGTCCCTTTCGCTGGCAGATAAGCTCCTACAATGAGCAGTTCTTC.